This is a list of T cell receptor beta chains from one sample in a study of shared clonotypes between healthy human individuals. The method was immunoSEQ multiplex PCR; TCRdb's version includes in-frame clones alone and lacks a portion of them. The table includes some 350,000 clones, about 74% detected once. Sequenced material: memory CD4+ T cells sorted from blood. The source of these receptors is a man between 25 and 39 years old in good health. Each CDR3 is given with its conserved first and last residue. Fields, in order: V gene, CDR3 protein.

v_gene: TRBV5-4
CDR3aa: CASSLVQREDTGELFF

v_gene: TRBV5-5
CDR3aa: CASSLGTGPGQPQHF

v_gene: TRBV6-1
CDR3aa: CASRELAGGQYEQYF

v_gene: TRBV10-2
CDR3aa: CASSGREYRNEQFF

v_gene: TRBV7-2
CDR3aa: CASSQVPEGDTQYF

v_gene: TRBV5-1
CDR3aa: CASSFFQGGNTIYF

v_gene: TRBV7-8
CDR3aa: CASSLVTAMNTEAFF

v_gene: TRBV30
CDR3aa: CAWSDRGRGNQPQHF

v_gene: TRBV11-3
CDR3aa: CASSLGLGEGDEQYF

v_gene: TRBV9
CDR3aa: CASSVQGRRDTGELFF

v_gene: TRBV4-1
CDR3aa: CASSQAGTRDTGELFF

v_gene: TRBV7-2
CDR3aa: CASSLTGTSGWETQYF

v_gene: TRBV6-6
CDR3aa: CASSYDPNYGYTF

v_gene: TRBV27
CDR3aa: CASMGGSSYNEQFF

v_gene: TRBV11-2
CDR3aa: CASTEVPGTGELFF

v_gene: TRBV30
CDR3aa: CAWSLGQGTLYEQYF

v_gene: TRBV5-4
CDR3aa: CASSLKQETQYF

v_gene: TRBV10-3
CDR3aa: CAISDRETGELFF

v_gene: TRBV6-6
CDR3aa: CASSGQGVYGYTF

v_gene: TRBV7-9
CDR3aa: CASSPSGLAGRGEQFF

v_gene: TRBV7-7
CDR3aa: CASSLTSGTWDEQFF

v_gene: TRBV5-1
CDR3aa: CASSLGGGRNTIYF

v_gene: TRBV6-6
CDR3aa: CASSAPGQGNTEAFF

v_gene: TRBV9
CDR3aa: CASSPIGGTEAFF

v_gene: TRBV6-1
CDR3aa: CASSERVSRLQETQYF

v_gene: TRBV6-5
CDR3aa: CASSYSPASTNEKLFF

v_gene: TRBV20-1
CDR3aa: CSAQMDEQFF

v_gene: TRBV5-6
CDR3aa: CASSLGIRNYEQYF

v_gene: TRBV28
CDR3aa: CASSLTGQGLAGELFF

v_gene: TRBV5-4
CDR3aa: CASSFVPGNNQPQHF

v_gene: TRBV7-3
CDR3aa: CASSLITGGTQYF

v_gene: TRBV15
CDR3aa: CATSRVKGLTGELFF

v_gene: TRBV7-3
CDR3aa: CASSFFGTGATGELFF

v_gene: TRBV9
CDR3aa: CASSAQSRTSGNTIYF

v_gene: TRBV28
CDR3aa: CASSPATYTEAFF

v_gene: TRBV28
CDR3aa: CASRRTGGWDYEQYF

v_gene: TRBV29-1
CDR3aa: CSVELAVQETQYF

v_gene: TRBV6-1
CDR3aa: CASSGLAGGPGEQFF

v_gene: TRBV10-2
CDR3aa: CASSFSKNIQYF

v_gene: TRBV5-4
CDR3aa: CASSLPLAGVADTQYF

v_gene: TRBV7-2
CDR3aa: CASSTRTSAVFGETQYF

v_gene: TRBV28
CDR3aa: CASNLLVAGGIGSYNEQFF

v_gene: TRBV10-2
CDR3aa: CASSLAGGNGNTIYF

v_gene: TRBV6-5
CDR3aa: CASSSTGVGEKLFF

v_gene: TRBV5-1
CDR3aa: CASLAGANTGELFF